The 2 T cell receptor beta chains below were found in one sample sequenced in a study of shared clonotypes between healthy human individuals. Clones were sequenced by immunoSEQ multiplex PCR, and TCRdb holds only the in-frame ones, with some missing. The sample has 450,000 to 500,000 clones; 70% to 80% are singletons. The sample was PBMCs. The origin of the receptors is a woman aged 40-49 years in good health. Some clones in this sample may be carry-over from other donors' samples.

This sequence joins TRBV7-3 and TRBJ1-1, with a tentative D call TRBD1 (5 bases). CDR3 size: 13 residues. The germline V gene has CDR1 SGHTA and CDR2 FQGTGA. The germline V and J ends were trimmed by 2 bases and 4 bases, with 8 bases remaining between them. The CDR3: CASSLARATEAFF. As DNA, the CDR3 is TGTGCCAGCAGCTTAGCCAGGGCCACTGAAGCTTTCTTT.

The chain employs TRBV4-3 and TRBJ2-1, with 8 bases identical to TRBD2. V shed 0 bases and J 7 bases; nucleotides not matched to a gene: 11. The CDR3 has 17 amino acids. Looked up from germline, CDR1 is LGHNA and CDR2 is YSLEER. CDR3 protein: CASSQELAGGAENEQFF. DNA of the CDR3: TGCGCCAGCAGCCAAGAATTGGCGGGAGGTGCAGAGAATGAGCAGTTCTTC.